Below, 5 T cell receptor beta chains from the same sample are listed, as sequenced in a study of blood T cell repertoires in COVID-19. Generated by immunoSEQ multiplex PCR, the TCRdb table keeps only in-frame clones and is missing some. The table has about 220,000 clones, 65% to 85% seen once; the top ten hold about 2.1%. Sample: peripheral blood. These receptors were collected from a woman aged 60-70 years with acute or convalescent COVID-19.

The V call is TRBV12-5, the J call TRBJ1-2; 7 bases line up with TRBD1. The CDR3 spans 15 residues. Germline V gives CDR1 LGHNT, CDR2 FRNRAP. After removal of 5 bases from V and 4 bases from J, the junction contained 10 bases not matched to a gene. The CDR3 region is CASGLGRQGGYGYTF. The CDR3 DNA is TGTGCTAGTGGTCTAGGGCGGCAGGGGGGCTATGGCTACACCTTC.

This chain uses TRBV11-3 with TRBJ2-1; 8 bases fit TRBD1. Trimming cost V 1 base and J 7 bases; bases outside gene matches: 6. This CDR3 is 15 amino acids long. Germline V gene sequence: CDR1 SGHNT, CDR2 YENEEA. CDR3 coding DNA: TGTGCCAGCAGCTTAGGGGGGACAGGTCTAAATGAGCAGTTCTTC. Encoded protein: CASSLGGTGLNEQFF. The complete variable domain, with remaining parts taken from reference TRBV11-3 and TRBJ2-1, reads EAGVVQSPRYKIIEKKQPVAFWCNPISGHNTLYWYLQNLGQGPELLIRYENEEAVDDSQLPKDRFSAERLKGVDSTLKIQPAELGDSAVYLCASSLGGTGLNEQFFGPGTRLTVL.

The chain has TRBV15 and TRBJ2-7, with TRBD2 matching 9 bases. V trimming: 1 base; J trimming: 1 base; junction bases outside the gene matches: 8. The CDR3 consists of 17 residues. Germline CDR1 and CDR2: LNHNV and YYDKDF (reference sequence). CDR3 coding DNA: TGTGCCACCAGCAGAGGGGTAGCGGGGGCGGTGTCCTACGAGCAGTACTTC. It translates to CATSRGVAGAVSYEQYF.

CDR3 DNA: TGCGCCAGCAGCCAGGCAACCGCGGGGGGACAAAGCACAGATACGCAGTATTTT. Translated, it gives CASSQATAGGQSTDTQYF. V gene TRBV4-3 combines with J gene TRBJ2-3; 8 bases agree with TRBD2. The trim removed 3 bases at V and 0 bases at J, leaving 11 bases unmatched. CDR1 and CDR2 from the germline V gene are LGHNA and YSLEER. This CDR3 is built from 18 residues.

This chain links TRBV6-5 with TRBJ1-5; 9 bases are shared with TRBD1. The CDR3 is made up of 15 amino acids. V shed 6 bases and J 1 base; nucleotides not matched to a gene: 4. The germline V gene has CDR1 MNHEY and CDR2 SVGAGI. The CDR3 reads CASRAGTGSNQPQHF. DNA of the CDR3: TGTGCCAGCAGGGCCGGGACAGGGAGCAATCAGCCCCAGCATTTT.